The sequence of this T cell receptor (beta chain) was determined in a study of cytomegalovirus exposure and HLA in healthy donors. About this clone itself: Its antigen is not identified.

The V gene's germline CDR1 is MDHEN and CDR2 SYDVKM. The CDR3 has 13 amino acids. The trim removed 8 bases at V and 10 bases at J, leaving 5 bases unmatched. Whole-study findings and limits: The authors later found TCR association rates varying by HLA locus, with DRB1 most and HLA-C fewest. The productive fraction for most TCR beta V segments was about 87% or about 30% in an earlier analysis.

PCR involved 60 Vbeta and 13 Jbeta primers. Only in-frame clones appear in the TCRdb table, and some are missing; sequencing was by immunoSEQ multiplex PCR. The repertoire holds some 180,000 clones, with 75% to 90% as singletons. The chain links TRBV28 to TRBJ1-6, with 10 bases matching TRBD1. Material for sequencing was PBMCs. The receptor's source is a male donor in good health and CMV-seronegative. The CDR3 protein is CASRDRGYSPLHF. The CDR3 coding sequence is TGTGCCAGCCGGGACAGGGGTTACTCACCCCTCCACTTT.